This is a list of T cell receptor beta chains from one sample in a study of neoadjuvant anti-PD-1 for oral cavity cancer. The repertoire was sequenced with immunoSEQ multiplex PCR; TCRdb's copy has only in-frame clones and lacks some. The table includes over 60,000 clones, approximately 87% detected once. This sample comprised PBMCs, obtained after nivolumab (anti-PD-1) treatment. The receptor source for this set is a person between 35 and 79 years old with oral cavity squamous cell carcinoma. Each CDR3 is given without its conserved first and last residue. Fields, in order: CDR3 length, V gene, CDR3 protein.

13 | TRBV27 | ASRPGGTTGQPQH
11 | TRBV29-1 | SGSSRGGEKLF
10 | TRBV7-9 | ASSLLDTEAF
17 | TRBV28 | ASSFLLYRSRGSNTEAF
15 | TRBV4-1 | ASSQGQARSSKNIQY
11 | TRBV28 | ASGVGNTGELF
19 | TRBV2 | ASWPNFGETGQGFSNQPQH
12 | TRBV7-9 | ASSFMGSRTECD
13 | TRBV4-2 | ASSQEEGWNTEAF
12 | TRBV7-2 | ASRKDRSAYEQY
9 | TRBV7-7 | ASSQGETQY
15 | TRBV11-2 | ASSFMEAGGFTDTQY